These T cell receptor beta chains were read from a single sample in a study of lymphopenia after photon versus proton radiotherapy. The assay was immunoSEQ multiplex PCR, and TCRdb's table has in-frame clones only and misses some. The table records tens of thousands of clones, about 87% of them present only once. Sequenced material: peripheral blood, taken from a patient treated with proton-based radiotherapy. These receptors all stem from a man older than 75 with esophageal cancer. The CDR3 runs from the conserved cysteine through the conserved F or W. D genes are given only for firm matches. Rows give clone size only sometimes, using once, few, many, or a class for an expanded clone.

>once|-|TRBV23-1|20|TRBJ2-2
TGCGCCAGCAGTCATCCCTCCGAAAGGGACTCTCGAGAGGACACCGGGGAGCTGTTTTTT
CASSHPSERDSREDTGELFF
>-|-|TRBV20-1|11|TRBJ2-7
TGCAGTGCTGGGACGCTGCGCGAGCAGTACTTC
CSAGTLREQYF
>-|-|TRBV7-3|11|TRBJ2-3
TGTGCCAGCAGCCCCGGGGGAACGCAGTATTTT
CASSPGGTQYF
>-|TRBD2|TRBV5-4|15|TRBJ2-1
TGTGCCAGCAGCCCCGGGACTAGCGGGAGATTTGGGCAGTTCTTC
CASSPGTSGRFGQFF
>-|-|TRBV5-1|13|TRBJ2-7
TGCGCCAGCAGCACTGGGACTTCCTACGAGCAGTACTTC
CASSTGTSYEQYF
>-|TRBD1|TRBV7-9|14|TRBJ1-3
TGTGCCAGCAGCTCGGACAGGGCTGGAAACACCATATATTTT
CASSSDRAGNTIYF
>-|-|TRBV10-1|13|TRBJ2-2
TGCGCCAGCAGTCAGGGGAACACCGGGGAGCTGTTTTTT
CASSQGNTGELFF
>-|-|TRBV7-9|12|TRBJ2-7
TGTGCCAGCAGTCTATCCTCCTACGAGCAGTACTTC
CASSLSSYEQYF
>-|TRBD1|TRBV5-6|14|TRBJ1-2
TGTGCCAGCAGCTGGGGGACAGGGTTTTCTGGCTACACCTTC
CASSWGTGFSGYTF
>-|TRBD2|TRBV29-1|15|TRBJ2-1
TGCAGCGCCCGTAGAGGACTAGCGGGTGATAATGAGCAGTTCTTC
CSARRGLAGDNEQFF
>once|TRBD1|TRBV9|14|TRBJ1-3
TGTGCCAGCAGCGCACAGGGGCTAGGAAACACCATATATTTT
CASSAQGLGNTIYF
>-|-|TRBV7-2|16|TRBJ1-5
TGTGCCAGCAGCTTAAACGGACAGATCGGGGGTCAGCCCCAGCATTTT
CASSLNGQIGGQPQHF
>-|TRBD2|TRBV7-9|15|TRBJ2-2
TGTGCCAGCAGCCTTTTAGCGGGGAACGGCGGGGAGCTGTTTTTT
CASSLLAGNGGELFF
>-|-|TRBV27|14|TRBJ1-5
TGTGCCAGCAGTCTCCACAAGGGCTCTCAGCCCCAGCATTTT
CASSLHKGSQPQHF
>-|TRBD1|TRBV29-1|14|TRBJ2-2
TGCAGCGTCCGGGACAGGGTATCGGAAGGGGAGCTGTTTTTT
CSVRDRVSEGELFF
>-|TRBD1|TRBV29-1|13|TRBJ1-1
TGCAGCGTTAGGACAGGGTATCGGACTGAAGCTTTCTTT
CSVRTGYRTEAFF
>-|-|TRBV6-5|13|TRBJ2-2
TGTGCCAGCAGCACCAGGGCGGGCGGGGAGCTGTTTTTT
CASSTRAGGELFF
>few|-|TRBV7-2|14|TRBJ1-5
TGTGCCAGCAGCCCTCGACAGTCGGGTCAGCCCCAGCATTTT
CASSPRQSGQPQHF
>-|TRBD2|TRBV2|15|TRBJ2-7
TGTGCCAGCTCTCCGGGACTAGCTTCCCTCTACGAGCAGTACTTC
CASSPGLASLYEQYF
>-|-|TRBV7-9|11|TRBJ2-3
TGTGCCAGCAGCCGACTGGATACGCAGTATTTT
CASSRLDTQYF
>-|TRBD1|TRBV6-5|13|TRBJ1-6
TGTGCCAGCAGTCGGGACAGGGATTCACCCCTCCACTTT
CASSRDRDSPLHF
>-|-|TRBV29-1|16|TRBJ1-2
TGCAGCGTTGAATTCCGGAGGGCAGGGTGGGACTATGGCTACACCTTC
CSVEFRRAGWDYGYTF
>-|-|TRBV5-4|12|TRBJ1-2
TGTGCCAGCAGCTTGGTCCCGAACCGCTACACCTTC
CASSLVPNRYTF
>-|-|TRBV11-2|15|TRBJ1-4
TGTGCCAGCAGCTCATACCCGAGCCGGGATGAAAAACTGTTTTTT
CASSSYPSRDEKLFF
>-|TRBD1|TRBV6-1|13|TRBJ1-1
TGTGCCAGCAGTGAAGACAGGGGCACTGAAGCTTTCTTT
CASSEDRGTEAFF
>-|-|TRBV18|15|TRBJ2-2
TGTGCCAGCTCACGAGGTCTAGGGAACACCGGGGAGCTGTTTTTT
CASSRGLGNTGELFF
>-|TRBD1|TRBV7-8|15|TRBJ2-7
TGTGCCAGCAGCCCAGGACAGGGGTCCGGGACCGAGCAGTACTTC
CASSPGQGSGTEQYF
>-|-|TRBV2|15|TRBJ2-7
TGTGCCAGCAAGGAGGACACGAGCGCGTCCTACGAGCAGTACTTC
CASKEDTSASYEQYF
>-|TRBD2|TRBV4-3|18|TRBJ2-3
TGCGCCAGCAGCCAAGAACTGCGACTAGCGGGAGGCACAGATACGCAGTATTTT
CASSQELRLAGGTDTQYF
>-|-|TRBV7-8|12|TRBJ1-1
TGTGCCAGCAGCTTTGAACGGGGGTTGGCTTTCTTT
CASSFERGLAFF
>-|TRBD2|TRBV7-8|16|TRBJ2-2
TGTGCCAGCGGGGGACCGGCGGGGGGAGAAACCGGGGAGCTGTTTTTT
CASGGPAGGETGELFF
>once|-|TRBV5-1|15|TRBJ2-3
TGCGCCAGCAGCTTGGAAGGACGGGGCACAGATACGCAGTATTTT
CASSLEGRGTDTQYF
>-|-|TRBV7-2|13|TRBJ2-5
TGTGCCAGCAGCTTACAGCGCCAAGAGACCCAGTACTTC
CASSLQRQETQYF
>-|TRBD1|TRBV7-9|16|TRBJ2-7
TGTGCCAGCAGCTTAGATTACAGGGGGCAGCGTTACGAGCAGTACTTC
CASSLDYRGQRYEQYF
>-|-|TRBV15|14|TRBJ2-7
TGTGCCACCGGGATTGGTGGGACGACCTACGAGCAGTACTTC
CATGIGGTTYEQYF
>-|-|TRBV6-9|11|TRBJ2-7
TGTGCCAGCAGTTACCTCTACGAGCAGTACTTC
CASSYLYEQYF
>-|-|TRBV5-6|17|TRBJ1-2
TGTGCCAGCAGCTTAGAATCCGGGACAACCTATAACTATGGCTACACCTTC
CASSLESGTTYNYGYTF
>medium-sized|-|TRBV5-8|13|TRBJ1-2
TGTGCCAGCAGCACAGGGTCTGCCTATGGCTACACCTTC
CASSTGSAYGYTF
>-|-|TRBV9|15|TRBJ2-5
TGTGCCAGCAGCTACGACAGTGGGGGTTCGGAGACCCAGTACTTC
CASSYDSGGSETQYF